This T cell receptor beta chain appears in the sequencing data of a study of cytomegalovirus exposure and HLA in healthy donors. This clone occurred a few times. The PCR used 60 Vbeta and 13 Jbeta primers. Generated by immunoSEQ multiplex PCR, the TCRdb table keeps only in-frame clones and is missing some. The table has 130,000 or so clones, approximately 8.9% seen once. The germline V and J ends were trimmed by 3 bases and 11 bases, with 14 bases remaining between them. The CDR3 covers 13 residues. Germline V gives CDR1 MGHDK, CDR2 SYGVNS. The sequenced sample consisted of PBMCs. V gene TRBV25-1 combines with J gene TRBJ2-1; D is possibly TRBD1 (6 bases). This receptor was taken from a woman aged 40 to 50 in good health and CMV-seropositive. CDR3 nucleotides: TGTGCCAGCAGTGACCAGGGGAAGGACCAGCAGTTCTTC. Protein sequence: CASSDQGKDQQFF.